The next 14 T cell receptor beta chains were all read from a single sample in a study of a mutant IDH1 vaccine in newly diagnosed glioma. Profiled with immunoSEQ multiplex PCR; TCRdb holds only in-frame clones, not every one. There are 35,000 to 55,000 clones in the sample; under 90% occur only once, and 4.5% to 5.5% lies in the top ten. These receptors have no identified antigens. Time point indicated: week 35, safety follow-up. Doses of 300 ug of mutant IDH1 20-mer peptide were given with topical imiquimod. The specimen was PBMCs, collected from a glioma patient whose treatment included an IDH1 peptide vaccine. Source of these receptors: a woman in her thirties or forties with glioma. Some clones in this sample may be carry-over from other donors' samples.

This clone was seen a handful of times. The rearrangement links TRBV27 to TRBJ2-3; no definite D call. This CDR3 region has 9 residues. Germline V gives CDR1 MNHEY, CDR2 SMNVEV (reference sequence). V shed 7 bases and J shed 4 bases, with 0 bases lying between them. The CDR3 here is CASTDTQYF. In DNA, the CDR3 is TGTGCCAGCACAGATACGCAGTATTTT.

This chain uses TRBV4-2 with TRBJ2-7; D is possibly TRBD1 or TRBD2 (5 bases each). Trimming pared 0 bases from V and 1 base from J, leaving 16 bases between. This CDR3 is built from 17 residues. Germline V gene lookup returns CDR1 LGHNA and CDR2 YNFKEQ. The CDR3 sequence is CASSQDLVTGGSYEQYF. Here the CDR3 DNA reads TGTGCCAGCAGCCAAGATCTAGTGACTGGGGGATCCTACGAGCAGTACTTC.

This chain joins TRBV5-4 and TRBJ2-5, with D tentatively TRBD1 (6 bases). This CDR3 has 14 residues. V gave up 2 bases and J gave up 5 bases, with 13 bases separating them. CDR1 and CDR2 from the germline V gene are SGHNT and YYREEE (reference sequence). The CDR3, as DNA: TGTGCCAGCAGCTTAAACAGGGTTGGGGAGACCCAGTACTTC. It encodes CASSLNRVGETQYF.

For this clone: The sample holds other DNA sequences that translate to the same CDR3. The chain is built from TRBV5-1 and TRBJ2-7, with D hard to call. Germline assignment: CDR1 SGHRS and CDR2 YFSETQ. This CDR3 spans 14 amino acids. Trimming stripped 0 bases from V and 0 bases from J, with 7 bases between. The DNA for the CDR3 is TGCGCCAGCAGCTTGGGCTCAAGCTCCTACGAGCAGTACTTC. Its protein is CASSLGSSSYEQYF.

This chain joins TRBV4-1 and TRBJ1-3, with 8 bases lining up with TRBD1. The germline V gene has CDR1 MGHRA and CDR2 YSYEKL. The CDR3 has 14 residues. V lost 0 bases to trimming and J lost 10 bases; unmatched junction nucleotides: 5. The CDR3 sequence: CASSQDRGQGTIYF. The CDR3 nucleotides read TGCGCCAGCAGCCAAGACAGGGGGCAAGGAACCATATATTTT.

The V gene is TRBV5-6, the J gene TRBJ1-2, with a possible D match to TRBD1 (5 bases). The CDR3 has 16 amino acids. Germline CDR1 SGHDT, CDR2 YYEEEE. Trimming left V 2 bases short and J 4 bases short, with 18 bases between. The CDR3 here is CASSFGATSSLYGYTF. CDR3 sequence (DNA): TGTGCCAGCAGCTTCGGGGCAACCAGTAGCCTCTATGGCTACACCTTC.

In its sample, this clone ranks as medium-sized (0.01 to 0.1%). This sequence joins TRBV7-8 and TRBJ1-4, with TRBD1 identical over 8 bases. Germline loops: CDR1 SGHVS, CDR2 FQNEAQ. V dropped 4 bases and J dropped 1; count of bases not matched to a gene: 5. The CDR3 runs to 16 residues. CDR3: CASSSLQGETNEKLFF. CDR3 in DNA: TGTGCCAGCAGCTCGTTACAGGGGGAAACTAATGAAAAACTGTTTTTT.

This clone was found once. The genes are TRBV15 and TRBJ1-1, with D maybe TRBD1 (5 bases). Trimming left V 6 bases short and J 6 bases short, with 17 bases between. The CDR3 has 14 residues. Germline V CDR1 and CDR2: LNHNV, YYDKDF (reference sequence). The CDR3 nucleotides are TGTGCCACCAGTAGGGGATCGGGGGGGGCTGAAGCTTTCTTT. Amino acids: CATSRGSGGAEAFF.

The chain joins TRBV6-6 to TRBJ1-2; D call uncertain. Germline V CDR1 and CDR2: MNHNY, SVGAGI (reference sequence). The CDR3 sequence is 10 residues long. The V end lost 8 bases, the J end lost 6 bases, and 7 bases lay between the germline ends. CDR3 in DNA: TGTGCCAGCGCCGCTAATGGCTACACCTTC. Amino acids: CASAANGYTF.

The chain couples TRBV6-5 to TRBJ2-2, with D maybe TRBD2 (6 bases). Trimming pared 2 bases from V and 0 bases from J, leaving 7 bases between. Germline values: CDR1 MNHEY, CDR2 SVGAGI. The CDR3 extends over 15 amino acids. The CDR3: CASSYGGTNTGELFF. In DNA, the CDR3 is TGTGCCAGCAGTTACGGCGGGACGAACACCGGGGAGCTGTTTTTT.

Concerning this clone itself: One end of the junction is discordant with germline, which a read error may explain. The V gene is TRBV7-7, the J gene TRBJ2-5; D not certain. The CDR3 runs 14 residues. Germline V gives CDR1 SSHAT, CDR2 FNYEAQ (reference sequence). The CDR3 sequence is CASSDGISEETQYF. CDR3 DNA sequence: TGTGCTAGCAGCGACGGAATATCTGAAGAGACCCAGTACTTC.

This clone was detected once. This sequence joins TRBV6-1 and TRBJ1-1; D may be TRBD1 (5 bases). The length of the CDR3 is 14 residues. Per the germline V gene, CDR1 is MNHNS and CDR2 is SASEGT. Trimming removed 5 bases from V and 5 bases from J, with 15 bases in between. In DNA form, the CDR3 reads TGTGCCAGCAGTCGGGATGGGGGTGAGACTGAAGCTTTCTTT. The encoded protein is CASSRDGGETEAFF.

The rearrangement links TRBV6-5 to TRBJ2-3; a possible D gene is TRBD2 (5 bases). Germline assignment: CDR1 MNHEY and CDR2 SVGAGI. Trimming cost V 2 bases and J 0 bases, with 9 bases left between them. This CDR3 is 15 amino acids long. DNA for the CDR3: TGTGCCAGCAGTTACCGCCGGGGTAGCACAGATACGCAGTATTTT. It translates to CASSYRRGSTDTQYF.

The V gene is TRBV7-2, the J gene TRBJ1-4; a possible D gene is TRBD1 (5 bases). CDR3 length: 16 residues. Germline V gene lookup returns CDR1 SGHTA and CDR2 FQGNSA. V dropped 3 bases and J dropped 5 bases, with 16 bases sitting between them. CDR3 residues: CASSLGGAMGNEKLFF. CDR3 sequence (DNA): TGTGCCAGCAGCTTGGGAGGGGCGATGGGAAATGAAAAACTGTTTTTT. The full variable domain, completed using reference TRBV7-2 and TRBJ1-4, is GAGVSQSPSNKVTEKGKDVELRCDPISGHTALYWYRQSLGQGLEFLIYFQGNSAPDKSGLPSDRFSAERTGGSVSTLTIQRTQQEDSAVYLCASSLGGAMGNEKLFFGSGTQLSVL.